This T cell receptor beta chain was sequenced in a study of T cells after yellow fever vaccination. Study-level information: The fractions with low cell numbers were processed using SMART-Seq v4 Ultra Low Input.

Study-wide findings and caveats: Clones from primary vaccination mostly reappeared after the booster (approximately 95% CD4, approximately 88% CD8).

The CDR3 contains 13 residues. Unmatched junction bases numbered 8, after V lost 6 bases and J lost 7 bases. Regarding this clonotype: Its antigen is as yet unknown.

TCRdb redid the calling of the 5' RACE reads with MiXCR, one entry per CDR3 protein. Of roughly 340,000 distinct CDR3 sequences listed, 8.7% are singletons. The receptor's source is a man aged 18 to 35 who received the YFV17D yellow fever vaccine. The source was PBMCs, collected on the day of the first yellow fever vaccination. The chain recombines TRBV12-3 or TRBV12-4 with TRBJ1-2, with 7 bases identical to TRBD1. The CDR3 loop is CASRLGGLGGYTF. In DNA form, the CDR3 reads TGTGCCAGCAGGCTAGGGGGCCTCGGTGGCTACACCTTC.